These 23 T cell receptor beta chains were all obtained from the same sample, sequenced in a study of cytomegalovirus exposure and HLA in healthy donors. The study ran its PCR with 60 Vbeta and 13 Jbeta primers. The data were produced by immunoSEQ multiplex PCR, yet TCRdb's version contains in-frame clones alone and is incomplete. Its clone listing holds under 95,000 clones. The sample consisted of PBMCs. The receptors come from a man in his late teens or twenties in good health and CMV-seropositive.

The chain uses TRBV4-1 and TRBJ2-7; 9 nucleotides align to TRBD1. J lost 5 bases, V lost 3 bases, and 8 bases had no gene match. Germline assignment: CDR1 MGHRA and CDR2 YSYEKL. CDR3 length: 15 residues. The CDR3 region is CASSHPGTGNHEQYF. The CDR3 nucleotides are TGCGCCAGCAGCCACCCCGGGACAGGGAACCACGAGCAGTACTTC.

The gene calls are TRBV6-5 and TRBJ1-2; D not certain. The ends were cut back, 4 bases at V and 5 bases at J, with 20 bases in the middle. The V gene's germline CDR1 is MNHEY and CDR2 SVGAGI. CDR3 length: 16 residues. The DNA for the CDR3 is TGTGCCAGCAGTTTACGGACGGGAGGTGGGGTTTATGGCTACACCTTC. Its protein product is CASSLRTGGGVYGYTF.

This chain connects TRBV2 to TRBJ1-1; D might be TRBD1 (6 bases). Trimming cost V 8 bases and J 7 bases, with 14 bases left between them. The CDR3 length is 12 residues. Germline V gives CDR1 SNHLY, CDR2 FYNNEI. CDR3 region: CASGRGINEAFF. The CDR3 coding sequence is TGTGCCAGCGGGAGGGGGATTAATGAAGCTTTCTTT. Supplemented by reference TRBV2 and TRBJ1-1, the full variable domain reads EPEVTQTPSHQVTQMGQEVILRCVPISNHLYFYWYRQILGQKVEFLVSFYNNEISEKSEIFDDQFSVERPDGSNFTLKIRSTKLEDSAMYFCASGRGINEAFFGQGTRLTVV.

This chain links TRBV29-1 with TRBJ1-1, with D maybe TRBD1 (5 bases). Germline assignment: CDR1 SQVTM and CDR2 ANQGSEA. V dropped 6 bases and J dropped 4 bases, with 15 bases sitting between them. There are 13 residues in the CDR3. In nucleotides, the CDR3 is TGCAGCGTCCTACTCGGGAGGGGCACTGAAGCTTTCTTT. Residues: CSVLLGRGTEAFF.

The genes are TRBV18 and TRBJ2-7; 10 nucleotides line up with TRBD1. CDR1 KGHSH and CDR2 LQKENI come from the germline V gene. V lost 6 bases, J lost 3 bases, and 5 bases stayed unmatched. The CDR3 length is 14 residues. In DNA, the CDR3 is TGTGCCAGCTCCCCCGGGACAGGGGACTACGAGCAGTACTTC. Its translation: CASSPGTGDYEQYF. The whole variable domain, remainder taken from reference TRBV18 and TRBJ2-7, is NAGVMQNPRHLVRRRGQEARLRCSPMKGHSHVYWYRQLPEEGLKFMVYLQKENIIDESGMPKERFSAEFPKEGPSILRIQQVVRGDSAAYFCASSPGTGDYEQYFGPGTRLTVT.

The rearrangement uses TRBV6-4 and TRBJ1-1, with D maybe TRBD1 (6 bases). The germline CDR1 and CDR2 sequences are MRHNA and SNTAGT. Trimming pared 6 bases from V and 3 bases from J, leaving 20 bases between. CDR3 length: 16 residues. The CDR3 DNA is TGTGCCAGCAGATTCACTCACAGGGCCCCGGACACTGAAGCTTTCTTT. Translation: CASRFTHRAPDTEAFF.

The CDR3 sequence is CASSLADYYNEQFF. CDR3 in DNA: TGTGCCAGCAGTTTAGCGGACTACTACAATGAGCAGTTCTTC. J is TRBJ2-1 and V is TRBV28; a possible D gene is TRBD2 (6 bases). Germline V gene sequence: CDR1 MDHEN, CDR2 SYDVKM. The V end was cut by 2 bases, the J end by 3 bases, with 8 bases between. The CDR3 runs to 14 residues.

DNA of the CDR3: TGTGCCAGCAGCCTGACTAGCGGGGGGTTCAATGAGCAGTTCTTC. Its protein is CASSLTSGGFNEQFF. The rearrangement links TRBV6-6 to TRBJ2-1; 13 bases match TRBD2. Trimming at V came to 6 bases and at J to 6 bases, leaving 5 bases not matched to a gene. The CDR3 loop spans 15 amino acids. From germline, CDR1 is MNHNY and CDR2 SVGAGI (reference sequence).

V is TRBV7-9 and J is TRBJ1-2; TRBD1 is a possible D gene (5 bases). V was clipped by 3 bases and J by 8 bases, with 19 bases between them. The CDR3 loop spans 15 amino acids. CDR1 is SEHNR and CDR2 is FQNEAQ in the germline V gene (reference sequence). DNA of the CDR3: TGTGCCAGCAGCTTTTTTTCTGTAGGGGTAGACGGCTACACCTTC. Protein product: CASSFFSVGVDGYTF.

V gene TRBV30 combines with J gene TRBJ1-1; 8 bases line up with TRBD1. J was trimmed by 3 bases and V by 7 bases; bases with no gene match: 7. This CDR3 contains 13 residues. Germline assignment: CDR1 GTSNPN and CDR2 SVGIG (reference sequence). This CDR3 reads CASRQGRYTEAFF. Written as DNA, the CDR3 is TGTGCCTCAAGACAGGGGAGGTACACTGAAGCTTTCTTT.

CDR3 sequence: CASSLAGVSYNSPLHF. The CDR3 DNA follows: TGCGCCAGCAGCTTGGCAGGGGTCTCCTATAATTCACCCCTCCACTTT. The chain carries TRBV5-1 and TRBJ1-6; the D gene is possibly TRBD1 (6 bases). Trimming shortened V by 0 bases and J by 0 bases, and 7 bases separated the two germline ends. CDR1 and CDR2 (germline): SGHRS, YFSETQ. This CDR3 contains 16 residues. The whole variable domain, remainder taken from reference TRBV5-1 and TRBJ1-6, is KAGVTQTPRYLIKTRGQQVTLSCSPISGHRSVSWYQQTPGQGLQFLFEYFSETQRNKGNFPGRFSGRQFSNSRSEMNVSTLELGDSALYLCASSLAGVSYNSPLHFGNGTRLTVT.

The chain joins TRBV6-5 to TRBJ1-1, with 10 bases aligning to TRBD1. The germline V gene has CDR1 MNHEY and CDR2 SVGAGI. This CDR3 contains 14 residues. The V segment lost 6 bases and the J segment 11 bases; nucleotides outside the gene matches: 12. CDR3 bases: TGTGCCAGCAGACAAATGACAGGGGGCTTTGTCGCTTTCTTT. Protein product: CASRQMTGGFVAFF.

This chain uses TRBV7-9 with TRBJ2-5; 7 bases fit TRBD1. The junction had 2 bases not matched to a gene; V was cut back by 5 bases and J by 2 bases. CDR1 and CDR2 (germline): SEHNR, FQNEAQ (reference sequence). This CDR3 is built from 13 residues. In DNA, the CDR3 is TGTGCCAGCAGCCAGGGACAGCAAGAGACCCAGTACTTC. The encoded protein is CASSQGQQETQYF.

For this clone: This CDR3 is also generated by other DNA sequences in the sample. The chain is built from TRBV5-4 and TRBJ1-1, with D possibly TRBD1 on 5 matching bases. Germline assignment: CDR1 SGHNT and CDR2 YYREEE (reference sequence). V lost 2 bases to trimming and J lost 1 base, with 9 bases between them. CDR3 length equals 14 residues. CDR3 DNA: TGTGCCAGCAGCTTCGGGCAGGGGAACACTGAAGCTTTCTTT. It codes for CASSFGQGNTEAFF.

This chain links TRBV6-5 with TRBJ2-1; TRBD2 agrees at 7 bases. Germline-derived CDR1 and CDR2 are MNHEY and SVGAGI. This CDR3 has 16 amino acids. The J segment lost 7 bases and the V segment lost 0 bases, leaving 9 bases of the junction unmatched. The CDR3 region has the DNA TGTGCCAGCAGTTACTCGTTTCTAGCGGAGCTTAATGAGCAGTTCTTC. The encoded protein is CASSYSFLAELNEQFF.

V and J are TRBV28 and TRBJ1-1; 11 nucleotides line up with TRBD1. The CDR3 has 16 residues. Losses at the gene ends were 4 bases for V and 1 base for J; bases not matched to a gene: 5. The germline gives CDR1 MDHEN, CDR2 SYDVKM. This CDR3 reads CASSSPGQGGNTEAFF. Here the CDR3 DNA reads TGTGCCAGCAGTTCCCCGGGACAGGGGGGGAACACTGAAGCTTTCTTT.

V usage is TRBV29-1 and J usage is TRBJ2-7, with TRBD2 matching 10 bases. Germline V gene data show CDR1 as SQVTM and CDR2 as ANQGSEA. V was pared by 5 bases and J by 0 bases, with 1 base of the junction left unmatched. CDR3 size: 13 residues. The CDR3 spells CSVTSGNSYEQYF. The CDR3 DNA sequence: TGCAGCGTTACTAGCGGGAACTCCTACGAGCAGTACTTC.

The CDR3 DNA reads as TGTGCCAGCAGCCAGGGGGCGTCGAACACCGGGGAGCTGTTTTTT. It codes for CASSQGASNTGELFF. The chain employs TRBV7-9 and TRBJ2-2, with 8 bases fitting TRBD1. The germline V gene has CDR1 SEHNR and CDR2 FQNEAQ (reference sequence). Losses at the gene ends were 5 bases for V and 0 bases for J; bases not matched to a gene: 2. This CDR3 region has 15 residues.

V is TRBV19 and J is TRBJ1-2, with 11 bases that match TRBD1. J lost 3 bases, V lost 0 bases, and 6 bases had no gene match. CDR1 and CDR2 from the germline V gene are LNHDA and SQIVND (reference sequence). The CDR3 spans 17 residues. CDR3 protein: CASSIEAGTGGDYGYTF. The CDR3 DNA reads TGTGCCAGTAGTATAGAGGCGGGGACAGGGGGTGACTATGGCTACACCTTC.

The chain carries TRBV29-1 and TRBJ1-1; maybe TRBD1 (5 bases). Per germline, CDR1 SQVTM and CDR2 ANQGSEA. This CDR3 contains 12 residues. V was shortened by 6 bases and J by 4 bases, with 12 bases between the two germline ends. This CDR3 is CSVKGLFTEAFF. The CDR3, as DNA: TGCAGCGTCAAGGGACTCTTCACTGAAGCTTTCTTT.

CDR3: CASSAAQGPSETQYF. CDR3 nucleotide sequence: TGTGCCAGCAGTGCGGCACAGGGTCCCTCGGAGACCCAGTACTTC. V is TRBV6-5 and J is TRBJ2-5, with a weak D call TRBD1 (6 bases). This CDR3 is built from 15 residues. Germline lookup yields CDR1 MNHEY and CDR2 SVGAGI. V was shortened by 5 bases and J by 5 bases, with 18 bases between the two germline ends.

The CDR3 DNA sequence: TGTGCCAGCAGTTTAGAGACAGGGGGCTACAATGAGCAGTTCTTC. Its translation is CASSLETGGYNEQFF. V and J are TRBV27 and TRBJ2-1; TRBD1 matches at 9 bases. J was trimmed by 3 bases and V by 2 bases; bases with no gene match: 2. The CDR3 has 15 residues. Per germline, CDR1 MNHEY and CDR2 SMNVEV (reference sequence).

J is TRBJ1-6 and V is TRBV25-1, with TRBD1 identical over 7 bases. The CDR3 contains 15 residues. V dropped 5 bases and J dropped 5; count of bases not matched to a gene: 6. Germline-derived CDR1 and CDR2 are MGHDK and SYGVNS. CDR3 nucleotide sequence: TGTGCCAGCAGTTTGGGGACAGTACATAATTCACCCCTCCACTTT. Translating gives CASSLGTVHNSPLHF.